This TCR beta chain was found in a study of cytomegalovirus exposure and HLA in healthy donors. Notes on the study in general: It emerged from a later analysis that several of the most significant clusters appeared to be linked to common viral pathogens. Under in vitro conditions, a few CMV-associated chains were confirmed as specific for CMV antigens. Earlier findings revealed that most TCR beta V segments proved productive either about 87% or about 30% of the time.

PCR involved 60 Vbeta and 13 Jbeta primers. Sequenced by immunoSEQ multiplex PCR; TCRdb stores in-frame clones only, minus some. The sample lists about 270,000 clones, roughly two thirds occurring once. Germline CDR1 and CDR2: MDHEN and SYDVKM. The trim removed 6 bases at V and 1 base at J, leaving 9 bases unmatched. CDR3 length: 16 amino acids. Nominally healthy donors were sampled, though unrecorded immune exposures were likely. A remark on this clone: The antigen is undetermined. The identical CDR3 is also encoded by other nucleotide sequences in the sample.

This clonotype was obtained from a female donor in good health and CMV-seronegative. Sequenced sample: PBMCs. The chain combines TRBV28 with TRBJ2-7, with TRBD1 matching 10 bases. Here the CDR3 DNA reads TGTGCCAGCAGCTCTCTGGGACAGGGGAGATCCTACGAGCAGTACTTC. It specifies CASSSLGQGRSYEQYF.